A single sample is the source of the 22 T cell receptor beta chains below, sequenced in a study of CD8 T cells in ankylosing spondylitis. TCRdb fed the 5' RACE reads into MiXCR, producing one record per CDR3 protein. The table records fewer than 150,000 distinct CDR3 sequences, 6% to 8% of them present only once. Source material: blood, either unsorted or a sorted T cell fraction (not recorded which). These receptors all come from a female donor with ankylosing spondylitis or in good health (not recorded which).

This clonotype was seen at least ten times. This chain joins TRBV12-3 or TRBV12-4 and TRBJ1-6; tentative D call: TRBD1 (5 bases). The length of the CDR3 is 13 residues. The V gene lost 7 bases and the J gene lost 9 bases, with 13 bases spanning the gap. The CDR3 here is CASTGTWGSPLHF. In DNA form, the CDR3 reads TGTGCCAGCACCGGGACCTGGGGTTCACCCCTCCACTTT.

This clonotype was picked up many times. The gene calls are TRBV18 and TRBJ1-1; D gene ambiguous. CDR1 KGHSH and CDR2 LQKENI come from the germline V gene. The CDR3 totals 16 residues. Trimming shortened V by 5 bases and J by 1 base, and 17 bases separated the two germline ends. CDR3: CASSKSASLGNTEAFF. The CDR3 coding sequence is TGTGCCAGCTCAAAGTCGGCGTCCCTGGGGAACACTGAAGCTTTCTTT.

This clonotype was picked up many times. The chain carries TRBV20-1 and TRBJ1-5; 8 bases map to TRBD1. Trimming removed 3 bases from V and 6 bases from J; junction bases left unmatched: 10. The germline V gene has CDR1 DFQATT and CDR2 SNEGSKA (reference sequence). This CDR3 has 15 amino acids. Here the CDR3 reads CSARVPQDRAQPQHF. The CDR3 bases are TGCAGTGCTAGGGTCCCACAGGACAGGGCTCAGCCCCAGCATTTT.

This clonotype was observed many times. The chain employs TRBV5-5 and TRBJ2-4; tentatively, D is TRBD2 (5 bases). CDR1 and CDR2 from the germline V gene are SGHKS and YYEKEE (reference sequence). This CDR3 has 16 residues. The V gene lost 4 bases and the J gene lost 1 base, with 15 bases spanning the gap. DNA for the CDR3: TGTGCCAGCAGCCCTCAACCTAGCAACGCCAAAAACATTCAGTACTTC. This sequence encodes CASSPQPSNAKNIQYF.

This clonotype was picked up a small number of times. This chain uses TRBV4-2 with TRBJ2-7; 9 bases fit TRBD1. This CDR3 contains 16 residues. J gave up 8 bases and V 1 base, and 12 bases lay outside the gene matches. The germline gives CDR1 LGHNA, CDR2 YNFKEQ. The CDR3 nucleotides read TGTGCCAGCAGCCAAGGCACCGGGACAGGGCGAAACCAGCAGTACTTC. Amino acids: CASSQGTGTGRNQQYF.

In this sample, this clonotype turned up many times. The rearrangement uses TRBV28 and TRBJ2-5; TRBD1 aligns across 9 bases. V shed 3 bases and J 5 bases; nucleotides not matched to a gene: 7. This CDR3 has 15 residues. Germline CDR1 is MDHEN and CDR2 is SYDVKM. The DNA of the CDR3 is TGTGCCAGCAGTTTCCCCATGACAGGGGGTGAGACCCAGTACTTC. Protein sequence: CASSFPMTGGETQYF.

This clonotype was seen many times. The V call is TRBV12-3 or TRBV12-4, the J call TRBJ2-1; D gene unclear. V was cut by 5 bases and J by 1 base, with 9 bases left in between. The CDR3 is made up of 14 amino acids. CDR3: CASSLGQSYNEQFF. For the CDR3, the DNA is TGTGCCAGCAGTCTCGGGCAGTCCTACAATGAGCAGTTCTTC.

This clonotype was seen many times. This chain connects TRBV9 to TRBJ1-1, with D unresolved. V dropped 4 bases and J dropped 4 bases, with 14 bases sitting between them. The CDR3 spans 14 residues. Germline assignment: CDR1 SGDLS and CDR2 YYNGEE. The DNA of the CDR3 is TGTGCCAGCAGCCCGCGTGCTGAGGGCACTGAAGCTTTCTTT. Residues: CASSPRAEGTEAFF.

The chain recombines TRBV12-3 or TRBV12-4 with TRBJ2-5; maybe TRBD1 (6 bases). CDR3 length: 14 amino acids. With 3 bases removed from V and 2 bases from J, the gap between germline ends came to 10 bases. CDR3 coding DNA: TGTGCCAGCAGTTTCACAGGGAAACAAGAGACCCAGTACTTC. This sequence encodes CASSFTGKQETQYF.

This clonotype was seen repeatedly, ten times or more. J is TRBJ1-2 and V is TRBV7-9; 8 bases match TRBD1. This CDR3 has 17 amino acids. The J segment lost 2 bases and the V segment lost 1 base, leaving 9 bases of the junction unmatched. Germline V lookup: CDR1 SEHNR, CDR2 FQNEAQ (reference sequence). The CDR3 sequence: CASSLGLGTGGNYGYTF. In DNA form, the CDR3 reads TGTGCCAGCAGCTTAGGTTTGGGGACAGGTGGAAACTATGGCTACACCTTC.

This clonotype came up many times. The rearrangement uses TRBV4-2 and TRBJ2-3, with TRBD2 matching over 8 bases. CDR1 LGHNA and CDR2 YNFKEQ come from the germline V gene. The junction had 8 bases not matched to a gene; V was cut back by 0 bases and J by 3 bases. The CDR3 is made up of 17 amino acids. The CDR3 here is CASSQDLYGGATDTQYF. The CDR3 DNA reads as TGTGCCAGCAGCCAAGATCTCTACGGGGGGGCGACAGATACGCAGTATTTT.

This clonotype was counted at least ten times. J is TRBJ2-3 and V is TRBV12-3 or TRBV12-4; D may be TRBD2 (5 bases). The CDR3 sequence is 14 residues long. V gave up 5 bases and J gave up 2 bases, with 11 bases separating them. The CDR3 is CASSPPGNTDTQYF. The CDR3 coding sequence is TGTGCCAGCAGTCCTCCCGGGAACACAGATACGCAGTATTTT.

This clonotype was observed many times. Here the CDR3 reads CASSLSRDSPLHF. Written as DNA, the CDR3 is TGCGCCAGCAGCTTGTCCCGAGATTCACCCCTCCACTTT. This chain uses TRBV5-1 with TRBJ1-6; D gene ambiguous. CDR3 length: 13 amino acids. Germline lookup yields CDR1 SGHRS and CDR2 YFSETQ. V was clipped by 1 base and J by 8 bases, with 7 bases between them.

This clonotype occurred many times. V gene TRBV10-3 combines with J gene TRBJ2-4; 7 nucleotides align to TRBD1. This CDR3 contains 15 residues. The germline V gene has CDR1 ENHRY and CDR2 SYGVKD. J gave up 3 bases and V 6 bases, and 8 bases lay outside the gene matches. As DNA, the CDR3 is TGTGCCATCAGCCCAGGGGGATCTGGCAAAAACATTCAGTACTTC. Protein sequence: CAISPGGSGKNIQYF.

At least ten counts were recorded for this clonotype. The J gene is TRBJ1-5, the V gene TRBV29-1; D might be TRBD1 (5 bases). Trimming removed 5 bases from V and 0 bases from J, with 11 bases in between. In germline, CDR1 is SQVTM, CDR2 ANQGSEA. CDR3 length equals 14 residues. The CDR3 loop is CSVHYRNSNQPQHF. The DNA for the CDR3 is TGCAGCGTTCATTACAGGAATAGCAATCAGCCCCAGCATTTT.

The sample holds many counts of this clonotype. The chain has TRBV5-1 and TRBJ1-1; unclear D gene. Germline values: CDR1 SGHRS, CDR2 YFSETQ. Trimming shortened V by 4 bases and J by 3 bases, and 7 bases separated the two germline ends. This CDR3 spans 12 amino acids. The DNA of the CDR3 is TGCGCCAGCAGCAGGGATTACACTGAAGCTTTCTTT. It codes for CASSRDYTEAFF.

The rearrangement links TRBV12-3 or TRBV12-4 to TRBJ1-5; D is possibly TRBD1 (6 bases). There are 15 residues in the CDR3. V dropped 5 bases and J dropped 5 bases, with 16 bases sitting between them. The CDR3 is CASSPRGGGDQPQHF. The DNA of the CDR3 is TGTGCCAGCAGTCCAAGGGGGGGGGGCGATCAGCCCCAGCATTTT.

At least ten counts were recorded for this clonotype. The rearrangement uses TRBV4-1 and TRBJ2-2; tentatively, D is TRBD1 or TRBD2 (6 bases each). V lost 0 bases and J 4 bases, leaving 9 bases between the germline ends. The CDR3 sequence is 15 residues long. Germline loops: CDR1 MGHRA, CDR2 YSYEKL. The CDR3 here is CASSQEGGPTGELFF. The CDR3 region has the DNA TGCGCCAGCAGCCAAGAAGGGGGGCCCACCGGGGAGCTGTTTTTT.

This clonotype was picked up many times. The CDR3 loop is CASSEAGLDYGYTF. The CDR3 DNA sequence: TGTGCCAGCAGCGAGGCGGGGTTGGACTATGGCTACACCTTC. The rearrangement joins TRBV7-9 to TRBJ1-2; no clear D. The CDR3 contains 14 residues. V lost 5 bases to trimming and J lost 3 bases, with 13 bases between them. CDR1 is SEHNR and CDR2 is FQNEAQ in the germline V gene (reference sequence).

The gene calls are TRBV12-3 or TRBV12-4 and TRBJ1-2; no clear D. This CDR3 region has 12 residues. V was shortened by 2 bases and J by 8 bases, with 9 bases between the two germline ends. CDR3 DNA sequence: TGTGCCAGCAGTTTACGAGCCGGGGGCTACACCTTC. This translates into CASSLRAGGYTF.

This clonotype was detected many times. This sequence joins TRBV20-1 and TRBJ2-5; D might be TRBD1 (6 bases). The CDR3 has 15 residues. Germline values: CDR1 DFQATT, CDR2 SNEGSKA (reference sequence). The ends were cut back, 3 bases at V and 2 bases at J, with 16 bases in the middle. CDR3 loop: CSASSNRDTQETQYF. For the CDR3, the DNA is TGCAGTGCTAGTAGCAACCGGGACACACAAGAGACCCAGTACTTC.

This clonotype showed up many times. The chain uses TRBV5-1 and TRBJ2-5; perhaps D is TRBD1 or TRBD2 (5 bases each). This CDR3 spans 14 amino acids. Germline CDR1 SGHRS, CDR2 YFSETQ. Trimming pared 4 bases from V and 1 base from J, leaving 11 bases between. CDR3 nucleotides: TGCGCCAGCAGCCTCCCTGGGGGCCAAGAGACCCAGTACTTC. It yields the protein CASSLPGGQETQYF.